The sequence of this T cell receptor (beta chain) was determined in a study of shared clonotypes between healthy human individuals. The CDR3 length is 14 residues. Germline V lookup: CDR1 SGDLS, CDR2 YYNGEE. The trim removed 2 bases at V and 7 bases at J, leaving 3 bases unmatched. Regarding the study as a whole: Few donors restricted represented genetic and exposure-history diversity.

Turning to this clone: Its specificity is unknown.

Deep-level running was used for the assay. Original data processing: For the immunoSEQ data, sequences were junction-only without quality scores, so filtering differed. Sequenced by immunoSEQ multiplex PCR; TCRdb stores in-frame clones only, minus some. D and trimming come from the DNA, and the V and J calls and clone size come from that table. The top ten clones hold under 15% of a sample with fewer than 550,000 clones, nearly 80% of them seen once. The TCR comes from a woman between 35 and 50 years old in good health. Some clones in this sample may be carry-over from other donors' samples. Sequencing was performed on PBMCs. This chain links TRBV9 with TRBJ1-2, with 12 bases lining up with TRBD1. CDR3 loop: CASSVGQGAFGYTF. The CDR3 DNA follows: TGTGCCAGCAGCGTGGGACAGGGGGCGTTTGGCTACACCTTC. The full variable domain, with the rest looked up from reference TRBV9 and TRBJ1-2, is DSGVTQTPKHLITATGQRVTLRCSPRSGDLSVYWYQQSLDQGLQFLIQYYNGEERAKGNILERFSAQQFPDLHSELNLSSLELGDSALYFCASSVGQGAFGYTFGSGTRLTVV.